The entry that follows covers one T cell receptor (beta chain) sequence. The sample is drawn from a study of kidney transplant recipient with SARS-CoV-2 infection. From the reads, TCRdb called clonotypes with MiXCR, one entry per CDR3 protein. The table has roughly 250,000 distinct CDR3 sequences, about 28% seen once; the top ten hold under 9.5%. Trimming cost V 4 bases and J 0 bases, with 16 bases left between them. The CDR3 sequence is 17 residues long. Germline CDR1 reads SGHRS; CDR2 reads YFSETQ. The specimen comprised a blood sample, sampled at baseline and between days 110 and 120 from a kidney transplant recipient. The V and J genes are TRBV5-1 and TRBJ1-4; D remains unclear. This clonotype was obtained from a male patient aged 25-45 years who had COVID-19 and was a kidney transplant recipient. The T cells may come from the graft donor. CDR3 coding DNA: TGCGCCAGCAGCATCGACCCCCGGGGAGCAACTAATGAAAAACTGTTTTTT. It yields the protein CASSIDPRGATNEKLFF.